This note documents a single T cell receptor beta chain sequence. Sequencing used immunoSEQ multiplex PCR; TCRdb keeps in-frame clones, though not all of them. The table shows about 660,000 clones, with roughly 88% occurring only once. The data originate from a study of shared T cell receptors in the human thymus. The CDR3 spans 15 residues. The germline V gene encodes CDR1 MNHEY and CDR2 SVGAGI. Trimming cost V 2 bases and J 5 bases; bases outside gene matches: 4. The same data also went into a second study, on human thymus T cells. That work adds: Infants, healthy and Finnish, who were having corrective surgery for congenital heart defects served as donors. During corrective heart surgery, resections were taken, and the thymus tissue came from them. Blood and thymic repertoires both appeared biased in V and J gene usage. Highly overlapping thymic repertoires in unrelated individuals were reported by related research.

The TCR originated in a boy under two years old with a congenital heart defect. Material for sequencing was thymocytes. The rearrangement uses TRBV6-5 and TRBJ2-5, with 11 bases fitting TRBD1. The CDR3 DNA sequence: TGTGCCAGCAGTTACGGACAGGGGGCGCAGGAGACCCAGTACTTC. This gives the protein CASSYGQGAQETQYF.